Reported below is one T cell receptor beta chain. Its antigen is undetermined. Germline assignment: CDR1 SGHRS and CDR2 YFSETQ. Trimming cost V 0 bases and J 2 bases, with 5 bases left between them. This CDR3 has 14 amino acids. This entry is derived from a study of tumor and adjacent non-tumor tissue in lung cancer. About the study: Patients comprised about a dozen adenocarcinoma, a couple of squamous cell carcinoma and 1 small cell lung cancer. The patients, 9 to 11 men and 5 women, were roughly 30 to 80 with stage I to III disease. Findings and caveats of the study: Significantly higher TCR diversity was found in tumor than normal lung.

The template was RNA from unsorted bulk tissue. TCRbeta libraries were built with three rounds of nested PCR, modified from ARM-PCR. One entry per CDR3 protein results from TCRdb running MiXCR on the multiplex PCR reads. Of roughly 66,000 distinct CDR3 sequences listed, 55% to 85% were seen once; the top ten hold 28%. This TCR was sampled from a man aged 55 to 70 with non-small cell lung cancer. Sequenced sample: lung tumor tissue. The J gene is TRBJ2-2, the V gene TRBV5-1; no firm D call. Written as DNA, the CDR3 is TGCGCCAGCAGCTTGGTTAGCAACACCGGGGAGCTGTTTTTT. Its translation is CASSLVSNTGELFF.